Listed here is a single TCR beta chain. Its antigen target is currently unknown. Base quality data are lacking; no much larger clone is found one base away. The sample originates from a study of blood T cell repertoires in COVID-19 (dated by TCRdb to the early 2020s). Turning to the overall study: Samples from collaborators originated in the United States, Italy and Spain and spanned both the acute and convalescent phases of COVID-19. The samples were drawn from the first 160 participants of the ongoing ImmuneRACE study and from 950 to 1,500 subjects provided by 6 global collaborators. The material from the prospective study consisted of cDNA or gDNA derived from T cells, B-cell-depleted T cells, or PBMCs. Where HLA class I and class II types were available, the types were taken from metadata supplied by the sample provider, not from assay-based typing. The repertoires were released in a freely available public database meant as a resource for research on the immune response to SARS-CoV-2. A de-identified subject ID, COVID-19 status, age in years and sex were almost always included in the sample metadata. Subjects who had been exposed to COVID-19, were actively infected with it, or had recovered from it provided the deeply sampled blood TCRbeta repertoires that made up the dataset.

From the cysteine through the phenylalanine, the CDR3 covers 16 amino acids. The CDR3 DNA has 48 bases and is translated from base 1. V is pared back by 0 bases and J by 0 bases, with 10 bases lying between the germline termini. The germline V gene encodes CDR1 SGHKS and CDR2 YYEKEE (reference sequence). The paper as a whole reports these results and caveats: The amount of clinical and demographic metadata varied by source and participant and was provided uncurated.

Collaborating institutions collected whole blood in K2EDTA tubes following their own protocols. For TCRbeta analysis, collaborators shipped samples in one of three forms: frozen whole blood, isolated PBMCs, or DNA extracted from either of those sample types. The immunoSEQ Assay, a bias-controlled multiplex PCR, was used to amplify TCRbeta CDR3 regions from genomic DNA. Regarding the original processing steps: The number of nucleated cells in each sample was estimated by amplification of reference gene primers within the assay. Sequence reads were collapsed and filtered to measure the absolute abundance of every unique TCRbeta CDR3 rearrangement. Productive Simpson clonality was computed per sample as the square root of Simpson's diversity index over productive rearrangements. In TCRdb, the immuneACCESS table is reduced to in-frame sequences with V and J assigned. These tables do not hold every clone; where another copy was compared, an unresolved V gene accounts for under half, and the others remain unexplained. Clone size and the V and J calls come from that table; the DNA yielded D and trimming. The sample table contains roughly 50,000 clones; only one count was recorded for around four fifths of them. The top ten hold around 13% of the sample.

Sequencing used peripheral blood. The receptor was derived from a woman older than 75 with acute or convalescent COVID-19. The rearranged chain carries TRBV5-5 and TRBJ2-1, with the D gene call left open. The DNA sequence is TGTGCCAGCAGCTTGGGGCCCATAAGCTCCTACAATGAGCAGTTCTTC. The encoded protein is CASSLGPISSYNEQFF.